The T cell receptor (beta chain) described here comes from a study of blood T cell repertoires in COVID-19. Study-level background: The origin of the acute and convalescent COVID-19 samples was the United States, Italy and Spain.

The Seattle patients, enrolled during active infection, were followed longitudinally. V gave up 7 bases and J gave up 7 bases; unmatched junction bases: 10. Germline CDR1 reads MNHEY; CDR2 reads SVGAGI. The CDR3 has 14 residues. Source study methods: Reference gene primers were amplified, and this amplification served to estimate nucleated cell counts. Repertoires were generated with immunoSEQ multiplex PCR, while TCRdb's copy carries only in-frame clones and drops some. Clone size and V and J calls were adopted from that table, with D and trimming inferred from the DNA. The sample includes about 370,000 clones, more than 70% seen only once; the top ten take 3%.

Sequenced input: peripheral blood. This sequence joins TRBV6-5 and TRBJ2-7, with TRBD1 matching 10 bases. This clonotype originated in a woman aged 25 to 39 with COVID-19, enrolled during active disease. CDR3 amino acids: CASKPGTGVREQYF. CDR3 sequence (DNA): TGTGCCAGCAAACCCGGGACAGGGGTGAGGGAGCAGTACTTC.